Below are 4 T cell receptor beta chains sequenced from a single sample in a study of T cells in Graves' hyperthyroidism and ophthalmopathy. TCR beta CDR3 regions were amplified from RNA. HTBI primers were employed in a first-round RT-PCR of the TCR CDR3. One entry per CDR3 protein, called by TCRdb with MiXCR from the multiplex PCR reads. This table holds 500,000 to 650,000 distinct CDR3 sequences, just under 20% found once. Sequencing used blood. These receptors were collected from a man aged 40-55 years with Graves' ophthalmopathy.

This clonotype was observed at least ten times. The genes are TRBV2 and TRBJ1-1; no definite D call. V lost 8 bases and J lost 1, with 17 bases in between. Germline values: CDR1 SNHLY, CDR2 FYNNEI. The CDR3 covers 15 residues. CDR3 DNA: TGTGCCAGCCGATTACGGGATTCCCAGAACACTGAAGCTTTCTTT. It codes for CASRLRDSQNTEAFF.

The chain joins TRBV5-1 to TRBJ2-1; weak D call: TRBD1 (5 bases). V was shortened by 3 bases and J by 9 bases, with 13 bases between the two germline ends. There are 13 residues in the CDR3. The germline V gene has CDR1 SGHRS and CDR2 YFSETQ. The CDR3 bases are TGCGCCAGCAGCTCACTGACAGACGGTGAGCAGTTCTTC. Its protein product is CASSSLTDGEQFF.

This clonotype was recorded many times. V and J are TRBV28 and TRBJ1-6; 8 nucleotides line up with TRBD1. The CDR3 covers 16 residues. CDR1 MDHEN and CDR2 SYDVKM come from the germline V gene. Losses at the gene ends were 4 bases for V and 14 bases for J; bases not matched to a gene: 16. CDR3 protein: CASSSDRGSVGWTLHF. For the CDR3, the DNA is TGTGCCAGCAGTTCCGACAGGGGTTCTGTCGGTTGGACCCTCCACTTT. The full variable domain, completed using reference TRBV28 and TRBJ1-6, is DVKVTQSSRYLVKRTGEKVFLECVQDMDHENMFWYRQDPGLGLRLIYFSYDVKMKEKGDIPEGYSVSREKKERFSLILESASTNQTSMYLCASSSDRGSVGWTLHFGNGTRLTVT.

This clonotype occurred a few times. This chain uses TRBV6-1 with TRBJ2-5; D is undetermined. CDR3 size: 12 residues. Trimming pared 6 bases from V and 5 bases from J, leaving 10 bases between. Per the germline V gene, CDR1 is MNHNS and CDR2 is SASEGT. The CDR3 DNA reads TGTGCCAGCAGCCAATTGGGGGAGACCCAGTACTTC. Amino acids: CASSQLGETQYF.